This paragraph reports one TCR beta chain. The beta constant-region primer was an equimolar mix of two oligonucleotides covering TRBC1 and TRBC2. Nested alpha and beta constant-region primers with the SP2 primer drove four PCR rounds on ligated cDNA. Via MiXCR, TCRdb re-called the UMI-ligation and nested PCR reads, giving one row per CDR3 protein. The sample has about 120,000 distinct CDR3 sequences, roughly 32% seen once; the top ten hold approximately 0.9%. Four subsets defined by CD45RA and CD27 were sorted after CD3, CD4, CD8 and live/dead staining. The entry originates in a study of naive and memory T cell subsets. Germline values: CDR1 SGHRS, CDR2 YFSETQ. Trimming at V came to 5 bases and at J to 4 bases, leaving 5 bases not matched to a gene. This CDR3 region has 14 residues.

The sequence derives from a human donor in good health. The chain uses TRBV5-1 and TRBJ2-3, with 9 bases lining up with TRBD2. The specimen was central memory CD4+ T cells from blood. CDR3 in amino acids: CASRFQREADTQYF. CDR3 DNA sequence: TGCGCCAGCAGGTTCCAGCGGGAGGCAGATACGCAGTATTTT.